This T cell receptor (beta chain) was recovered during a study of T cell responses to AZD1222 COVID-19 vaccine. General study points: Vaccine-associated CD4 TCRs ranged over spike, dominating at 160-218 and 743-854. Clonal diversity was possibly underestimated, and white British individuals and females predominated among donors.

CDR1 and CDR2 (germline): MRHNA, SNTAGT. The V end lost 6 bases, the J end lost 6 bases, and 18 bases lay between the germline ends. This CDR3 has 14 amino acids. Measured with immunoSEQ multiplex PCR; TCRdb has only the in-frame clones, and not every one. The sample has 65,000 to 85,000 clones, about four fifths seen once; the top ten hold more than 12%. Details on this clone: What it recognizes is unknown.

Here the sequenced sample was peripheral blood, taken 28 days after the second AZD1222 dose. The clonotype comes from an adult who received the AZD1222 COVID-19 vaccine. V and J are TRBV6-4 and TRBJ2-7; D unclear. DNA for the CDR3: TGTGCCAGCAGCCCCAAGACGGATCATAGCGAGCAGTACTTC. Its translation: CASSPKTDHSEQYF.